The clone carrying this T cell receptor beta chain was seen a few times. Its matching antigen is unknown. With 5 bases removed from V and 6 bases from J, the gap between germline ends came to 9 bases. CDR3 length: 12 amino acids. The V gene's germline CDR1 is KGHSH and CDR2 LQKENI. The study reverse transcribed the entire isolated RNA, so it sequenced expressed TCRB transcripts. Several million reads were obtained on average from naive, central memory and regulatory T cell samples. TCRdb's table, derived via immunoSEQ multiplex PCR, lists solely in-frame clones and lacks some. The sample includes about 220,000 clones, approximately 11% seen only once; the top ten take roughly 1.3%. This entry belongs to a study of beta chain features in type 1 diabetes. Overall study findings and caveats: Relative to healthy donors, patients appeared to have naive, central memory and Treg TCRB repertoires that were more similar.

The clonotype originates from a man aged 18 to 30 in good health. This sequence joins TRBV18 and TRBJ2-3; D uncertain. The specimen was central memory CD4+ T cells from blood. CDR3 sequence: CASSAKADTQYF. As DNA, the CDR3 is TGTGCCAGCTCAGCGAAGGCGGATACGCAGTATTTT.